This TCR beta chain came from a study of CD4 T cells in relation to SARS-CoV-2 and coronaviruses. Study summary: PBMCs were cultured with antigen for roughly 10 days before TCR beta sequencing.

General study points: This crossreactivity analysis covered spike protein alone, no other viral proteins.

This CDR3 region has 15 residues. Germline CDR1 SGDLS, CDR2 YYNGEE. Trimming took 4 bases from V and 3 from J, leaving 17 bases between them. Sequenced by immunoSEQ multiplex PCR; TCRdb stores in-frame clones only, minus some. Here the sample spans more than 25,000 clones, around 78% being singletons. Before the COVID-19 pandemic, during about 2010-2018, CD4+ T cells were taken from unexposed donors. Isolation of CD4+ T cells took place after about eleven days in culture. Unexposed-donor CD4+ T cells were probed with SARS-CoV-2 S/N and four cold-coronavirus spikes, cells permitting. Fresh IL-2 medium replaced half the medium on days 3 and 7. About this clone itself: Its antigen remains unknown.

The receptor's source is a human donor in good health. The sequenced sample was CD4+ T cells from PBMCs, cultured in vitro. The chain couples TRBV9 to TRBJ2-7; perhaps TRBD1 as D (6 bases). The CDR3 nucleotides read TGTGCCAGCAGCCCAGGACAGACAACATACTACGAGCAGTACTTC. This encodes CASSPGQTTYYEQYF.